These 27 T cell receptor beta chains were all obtained from the same sample, sequenced in a study of blood T cell repertoires in COVID-19. The protocol was immunoSEQ multiplex PCR, while the TCRdb copy is restricted to in-frame clones and leaves out a portion. The sample yields approximately 290,000 clones, 75% to 90% seen once. The specimen sequenced was peripheral blood. The receptors were sampled from a man younger than 45 with acute or convalescent COVID-19.

The genes are TRBV4-1 and TRBJ2-6; 8 positions agree with TRBD2. This CDR3 is 19 amino acids long. Germline trimming cut 1 base from V and 0 bases from J; bases unmatched to any gene: 8. Germline loops: CDR1 MGHRA, CDR2 YSYEKL. CDR3: CASSQALAGLASGANVLTF. CDR3 DNA: TGCGCCAGCAGCCAAGCCCTAGCGGGCCTGGCCTCTGGGGCCAACGTCCTGACTTTC.

The J gene is TRBJ1-3, the V gene TRBV5-1; D gene uncertain. The CDR3 runs to 14 residues. Trimming shortened V by 0 bases and J by 3 bases, and 7 bases separated the two germline ends. Germline CDR1 and CDR2: SGHRS and YFSETQ. DNA for the CDR3: TGCGCCAGCAGCTTGGGGGGAGATGGAAACACCATATATTTT. Its translation is CASSLGGDGNTIYF.

The J gene is TRBJ1-2, the V gene TRBV5-6; D gene unclear. V lost 5 bases, J lost 7 bases, and 15 bases lay in between. CDR3 length: 13 amino acids. CDR1 and CDR2 from the germline V gene are SGHDT and YYEEEE. The CDR3 loop is CASSINWAPGYTF. The CDR3 DNA reads as TGTGCCAGCAGTATAAATTGGGCTCCTGGCTACACCTTC.

The V gene is TRBV7-2, the J gene TRBJ1-2, with D perhaps matching TRBD1 (5 bases). V lost 2 bases to trimming and J lost 4 bases, with 14 bases between them. This CDR3 is built from 15 residues. Germline assignment: CDR1 SGHTA and CDR2 FQGNSA. The DNA of the CDR3 is TGTGCCAGCAGCTTATTGGGGCAAGGCCTCTATGGCTACACCTTC. This encodes CASSLLGQGLYGYTF.

The rearrangement joins TRBV24-1 to TRBJ2-1, with a possible D match to TRBD2 (6 bases). This CDR3 comprises 11 residues. CDR1 and CDR2 from the germline V gene are KGHDR and SFDVKD. V gave up 7 bases and J gave up 9 bases, with 9 bases separating them. CDR3 sequence (DNA): TGTGCCACCAGCGGGAGAGGTGAGCAGTTCTTC. Residues: CATSGRGEQFF.

The CDR3 DNA is TGTGCCAGCAGAGCGGGACAGGGAAGGGGGCCCATGAACACTGAAGCTTTCTTT. Its protein is CASRAGQGRGPMNTEAFF. The chain combines TRBV7-8 with TRBJ1-1; TRBD1 agrees at 9 bases. V lost 6 bases, J lost 0 bases, and 14 bases stayed unmatched. This CDR3 is 18 amino acids long. Germline V gives CDR1 SGHVS, CDR2 FQNEAQ.

This chain connects TRBV19 to TRBJ2-3, with 10 bases aligning to TRBD2. V trimming: 3 bases; J trimming: 6 bases; junction bases outside the gene matches: 6. In germline, CDR1 is LNHDA, CDR2 SQIVND (reference sequence). The length of the CDR3 is 15 residues. In nucleotides, the CDR3 is TGTGCCAGTAGTATTTATGCTAGCGGGAGCGATACGCAGTATTTT. Translation: CASSIYASGSDTQYF. Drawing the rest from reference TRBV19 and TRBJ2-3, the complete variable domain is DGGITQSPKYLFRKEGQNVTLSCEQNLNHDAMYWYRQDPGQGLRLIYYSQIVNDFQKGDIAEGYSVSREKKESFPLTVTSAQKNPTAFYLCASSIYASGSDTQYFGPGTRLTVL.

This clone has just one count. J is TRBJ1-2 and V is TRBV5-1; D is ambiguous. The CDR3 totals 13 residues. The ends were cut back, 5 bases at V and 3 bases at J, with 11 bases in the middle. Germline CDR1 reads SGHRS; CDR2 reads YFSETQ. The CDR3 region has the DNA TGCGCCAGCAGTACGGGAGGTGACTATGGCTACACCTTC. This encodes CASSTGGDYGYTF.

The chain uses TRBV19 and TRBJ2-7, with D possibly TRBD2 on 6 matching bases. Germline V gene sequence: CDR1 LNHDA, CDR2 SQIVND (reference sequence). The CDR3 runs 13 residues. With 8 bases removed from V and 5 bases from J, the gap between germline ends came to 16 bases. The CDR3 bases are TGTGCCAGTTATGGCGGGGAATTCAACGAGCAGTACTTC. Encoded protein: CASYGGEFNEQYF. The full variable domain, rest sourced from reference TRBV19 and TRBJ2-7, is DGGITQSPKYLFRKEGQNVTLSCEQNLNHDAMYWYRQDPGQGLRLIYYSQIVNDFQKGDIAEGYSVSREKKESFPLTVTSAQKNPTAFYLCASYGGEFNEQYFGPGTRLTVT.

The chain recombines TRBV27 with TRBJ2-2; tentative D call: TRBD2 (5 bases). Trimming cost V 6 bases and J 5 bases, with 22 bases left between them. This CDR3 comprises 17 residues. Per the germline V gene, CDR1 is MNHEY and CDR2 is SMNVEV (reference sequence). The CDR3 DNA reads TGTGCCAGCAGCCCACGGCTTCGGGATCCCGCGACCGGGGAGCTGTTTTTT. This sequence encodes CASSPRLRDPATGELFF.

This rearrangement joins TRBV19 to TRBJ2-1; 10 bases are shared with TRBD1. Per germline, CDR1 LNHDA and CDR2 SQIVND (reference sequence). With V trimmed by 7 bases and J by 4 bases, 7 bases remained unmatched. The CDR3 has 15 residues. For the CDR3, the DNA is TGTGCCAGTACCGCCCGACAGGGGGCGTACAATGAGCAGTTCTTC. Encoded protein: CASTARQGAYNEQFF.

This chain uses TRBV5-5 with TRBJ2-1; 8 bases align to TRBD1. The CDR3 length is 15 residues. The V gene end was trimmed by 4 bases and the J gene end by 2 bases; junction bases not matched to a gene: 5. The germline gives CDR1 SGHKS, CDR2 YYEKEE (reference sequence). Here the CDR3 reads CASSKGTGTYNEQFF. The CDR3 region has the DNA TGTGCCAGCAGCAAAGGGACAGGTACCTACAATGAGCAGTTCTTC.

This chain joins TRBV21-1 and TRBJ2-1; TRBD1 is the table's D call and was not checked against the DNA. TRBV21-1 is a listed pseudogene. The CDR3 runs to 12 residues. For the CDR3, the DNA is TGTGCCAGCAGCGGTGGGGGCGCGGTCCAGTTCTTC. Amino acid sequence: CASSGGGAVQFF.

The rearrangement joins TRBV28 to TRBJ2-2; D possibly corresponds to TRBD2 (6 bases). The CDR3 totals 15 residues. Trimming left V 2 bases short and J 6 bases short, with 13 bases between. Germline CDR1 reads MDHEN; CDR2 reads SYDVKM. The CDR3 coding sequence is TGTGCCAGCAGTTTAGGGGGGACCAAGGCCGGGGAGCTGTTTTTT. Its translation is CASSLGGTKAGELFF.

The chain employs TRBV6-2 or TRBV6-3 and TRBJ2-1; TRBD2 aligns across 8 bases. V lost 6 bases to trimming and J lost 9 bases; unmatched junction nucleotides: 13. The germline V gene encodes CDR1 MNHEY and CDR2 SVGEGT. The CDR3 has 15 amino acids. CDR3 DNA: TGTGCCAGCAGCCACAATGGAGCGGGAGCCGTTGAGCAGTTCTTC. Translating it yields CASSHNGAGAVEQFF.

The chain combines TRBV4-1 with TRBJ2-2; TRBD1 aligns across 8 bases. CDR1 is MGHRA, CDR2 YSYEKL, per germline. Trimming cost V 5 bases and J 4 bases; bases outside gene matches: 6. CDR3 length: 15 residues. In nucleotides, the CDR3 is TGCGCCAGCAGCTTACCAGGGGGCGGCACCGGGGAGCTGTTTTTT. It yields the protein CASSLPGGGTGELFF.

The chain couples TRBV4-1 to TRBJ2-1; TRBD2 aligns across 15 bases. CDR1 MGHRA and CDR2 YSYEKL come from the germline V gene. The trim removed 3 bases at V and 7 bases at J, leaving 7 bases unmatched. CDR3 length: 17 amino acids. The DNA of the CDR3 is TGCGCCAGCAGCCAGGCAGCGGGACTAGCGGGGGGTAATGAGCAGTTCTTC. Translated: CASSQAAGLAGGNEQFF.

The chain recombines TRBV18 with TRBJ1-1; the D is unclear. The CDR3 runs to 13 residues. V lost 7 bases, J lost 2 bases, and 11 bases lay in between. Germline CDR1 is KGHSH and CDR2 is LQKENI. The CDR3 sequence: CASLTGPNTEAFF. The CDR3, as DNA: TGTGCCAGCTTAACGGGTCCCAACACTGAAGCTTTCTTT.

The J gene is TRBJ1-2, the V gene TRBV7-2, with TRBD1 identical over 9 bases. CDR3 length: 13 residues. The V segment lost 6 bases and the J segment 7 bases; nucleotides outside the gene matches: 6. Germline V gene sequence: CDR1 SGHTA, CDR2 FQGNSA. The CDR3 region is CASSHTGGVGYTF. The CDR3 DNA is TGTGCCAGCAGTCATACAGGGGGCGTTGGCTACACCTTC.

The rearrangement uses TRBV9 and TRBJ1-3; possibly TRBD1 for D (5 bases). Germline V gene lookup returns CDR1 SGDLS and CDR2 YYNGEE. This CDR3 comprises 15 residues. V lost 0 bases and J lost 2, with 9 bases in between. The CDR3 loop reads CASSVAGVTGNTIYF. For the CDR3, the DNA is TGTGCCAGCAGCGTAGCGGGGGTAACTGGAAACACCATATATTTT.

The chain employs TRBV18 and TRBJ1-4; 11 bases line up with TRBD1. V lost 3 bases to trimming and J lost 8 bases; unmatched junction nucleotides: 5. Germline V gene data show CDR1 as KGHSH and CDR2 as LQKENI. The CDR3 sequence is 15 residues long. This chain's CDR3 is CASSPPGQGDEKLFF. The CDR3 region has the DNA TGTGCCAGCTCACCTCCGGGACAGGGGGACGAAAAACTGTTTTTT.

The rearrangement joins TRBV6-6 to TRBJ2-7; 12 nucleotides line up with TRBD2. The CDR3 spans 17 residues. Trimming at V came to 5 bases and at J to 6 bases, leaving 14 bases not matched to a gene. Germline loops: CDR1 MNHNY, CDR2 SVGAGI (reference sequence). CDR3 amino acids: CASSRSTSSGRAGEQYF. For the CDR3, the DNA is TGTGCCAGCAGTCGGTCCACCTCTAGCGGGAGGGCCGGCGAGCAGTACTTC.

The V gene is TRBV11-2, the J gene TRBJ2-7; 10 bases are a match to TRBD2. Losses at the gene ends were 1 base for V and 5 bases for J; bases not matched to a gene: 8. The CDR3 length is 16 residues. Germline V gene sequence: CDR1 SGHAT, CDR2 FQNNGV. The CDR3 sequence: CASSLGGGTSAHEQYF. CDR3 DNA sequence: TGTGCCAGCAGCTTAGGGGGGGGGACTAGCGCCCACGAGCAGTACTTC.

J is TRBJ2-7 and V is TRBV7-3; D might be TRBD2 (6 bases). This CDR3 region has 13 residues. From germline, CDR1 is SGHTA and CDR2 FQGTGA. V was trimmed by 5 bases and J by 2 bases, leaving 10 bases between them. CDR3 residues: CASSPGGAYEQYF. The CDR3 nucleotides are TGTGCCAGCAGCCCGGGCGGGGCCTACGAGCAGTACTTC.

The V call is TRBV27, the J call TRBJ1-4, with a tentative D call TRBD1 (6 bases). The V gene lost 5 bases and the J gene lost 7 bases, with 14 bases spanning the gap. Looked up from germline, CDR1 is MNHEY and CDR2 is SMNVEV (reference sequence). This CDR3 has 14 amino acids. Here the CDR3 reads CASSHRDIGEKLFF. The CDR3 nucleotides read TGTGCCAGCAGTCACCGGGACATCGGTGAAAAACTGTTTTTT.

This clone was counted a single time. The chain employs TRBV9 and TRBJ1-1; tentative D call: TRBD1 (6 bases). This CDR3 is built from 16 residues. CDR1 SGDLS and CDR2 YYNGEE come from the germline V gene. The V gene lost 0 bases and the J gene lost 3 bases, with 15 bases spanning the gap. CDR3 region: CASSVGGSYRDTEAFF. CDR3 nucleotide sequence: TGTGCCAGCAGCGTAGGAGGTAGCTACAGGGACACTGAAGCTTTCTTT.

In this sample, this clone turned up a few times. The V gene is TRBV5-1, the J gene TRBJ2-7; possible D gene TRBD1, 6 bases. Per germline, CDR1 SGHRS and CDR2 YFSETQ. This CDR3 is 13 amino acids long. Trimming took off 5 bases at V and 4 bases at J, with 13 bases between the two ends. This chain's CDR3 is CASRGDKGYEQYF. In nucleotides, the CDR3 is TGCGCCAGCAGGGGGGACAAGGGGTACGAGCAGTACTTC.